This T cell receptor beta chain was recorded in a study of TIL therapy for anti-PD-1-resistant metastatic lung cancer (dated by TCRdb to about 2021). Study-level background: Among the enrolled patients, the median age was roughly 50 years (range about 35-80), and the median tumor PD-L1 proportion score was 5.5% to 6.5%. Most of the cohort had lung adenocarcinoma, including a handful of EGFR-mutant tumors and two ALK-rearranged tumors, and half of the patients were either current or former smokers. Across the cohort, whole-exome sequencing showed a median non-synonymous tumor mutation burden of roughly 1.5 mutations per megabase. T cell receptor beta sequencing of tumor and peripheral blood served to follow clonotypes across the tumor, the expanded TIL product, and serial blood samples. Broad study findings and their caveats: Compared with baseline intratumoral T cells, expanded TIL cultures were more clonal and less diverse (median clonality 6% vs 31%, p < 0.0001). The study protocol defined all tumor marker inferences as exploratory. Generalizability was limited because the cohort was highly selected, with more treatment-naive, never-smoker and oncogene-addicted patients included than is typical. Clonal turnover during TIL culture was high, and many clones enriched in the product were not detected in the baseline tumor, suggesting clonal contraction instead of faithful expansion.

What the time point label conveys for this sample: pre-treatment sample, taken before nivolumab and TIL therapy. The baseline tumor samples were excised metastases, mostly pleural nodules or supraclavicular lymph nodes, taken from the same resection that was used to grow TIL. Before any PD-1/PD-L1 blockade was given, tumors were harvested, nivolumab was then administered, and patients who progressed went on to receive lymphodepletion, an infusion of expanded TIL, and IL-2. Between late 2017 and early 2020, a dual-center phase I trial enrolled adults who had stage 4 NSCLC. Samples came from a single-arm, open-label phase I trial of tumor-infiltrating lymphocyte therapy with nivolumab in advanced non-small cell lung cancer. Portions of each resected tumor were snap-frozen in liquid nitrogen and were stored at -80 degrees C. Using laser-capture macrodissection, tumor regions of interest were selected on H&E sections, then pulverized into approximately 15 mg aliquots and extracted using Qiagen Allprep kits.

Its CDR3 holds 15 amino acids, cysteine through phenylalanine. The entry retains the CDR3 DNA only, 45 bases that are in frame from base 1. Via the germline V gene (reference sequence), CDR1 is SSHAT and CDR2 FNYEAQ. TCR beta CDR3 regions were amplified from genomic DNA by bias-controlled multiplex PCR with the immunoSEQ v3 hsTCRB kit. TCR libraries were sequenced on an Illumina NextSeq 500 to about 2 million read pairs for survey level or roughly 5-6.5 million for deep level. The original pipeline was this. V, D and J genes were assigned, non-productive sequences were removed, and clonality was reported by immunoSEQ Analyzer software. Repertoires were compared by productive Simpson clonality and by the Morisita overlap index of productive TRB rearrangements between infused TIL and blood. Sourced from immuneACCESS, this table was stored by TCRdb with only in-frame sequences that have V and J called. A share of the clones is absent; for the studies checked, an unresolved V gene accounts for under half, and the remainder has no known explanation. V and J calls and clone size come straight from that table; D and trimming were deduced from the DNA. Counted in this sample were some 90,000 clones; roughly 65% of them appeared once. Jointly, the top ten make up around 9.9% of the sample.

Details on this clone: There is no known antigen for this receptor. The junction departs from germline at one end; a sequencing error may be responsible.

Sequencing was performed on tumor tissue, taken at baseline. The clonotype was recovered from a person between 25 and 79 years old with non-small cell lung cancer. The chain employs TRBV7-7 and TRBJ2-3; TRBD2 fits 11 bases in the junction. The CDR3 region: CASSLGLAGSDTQYF. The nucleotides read TGTGCTAGCAGCTTAGGACTAGCGGGCTCAGATACGCAGTATTTT.